One sample yielded the 27 T cell receptor beta chains listed below, sequenced in a study of blood T cell repertoires in COVID-19. Measured with immunoSEQ multiplex PCR; TCRdb has only the in-frame clones, and not every one. The repertoire holds about 87,000 clones, roughly 82% seen once, with roughly 25% in the top ten. The sequencing input was peripheral blood. These receptors were collected from a human donor in a cohort sampled during active COVID-19.

The rearrangement uses TRBV5-4 and TRBJ1-5; D unclear. This CDR3 has 15 amino acids. Looked up from germline, CDR1 is SGHNT and CDR2 is YYREEE (reference sequence). Deletions cut 2 bases from V and 5 bases from J, with 14 bases between. The CDR3 loop is CASSFTRTNYQPQHF. In DNA form, the CDR3 reads TGTGCCAGCAGCTTTACCCGGACTAACTATCAGCCCCAGCATTTT.

The rearrangement joins TRBV19 to TRBJ1-2; D unclear. V was shortened by 3 bases and J by 4 bases, with 9 bases between the two germline ends. The CDR3 sequence is 13 residues long. CDR1 and CDR2 (germline): LNHDA, SQIVND (reference sequence). CDR3 sequence (DNA): TGTGCCAGTAGTATCTTGGAGGGCTATGGCTACACCTTC. This gives the protein CASSILEGYGYTF. The full variable domain, in which reference TRBV19 and TRBJ1-2 provide the parts outside the CDR3, is DGGITQSPKYLFRKEGQNVTLSCEQNLNHDAMYWYRQDPGQGLRLIYYSQIVNDFQKGDIAEGYSVSREKKESFPLTVTSAQKNPTAFYLCASSILEGYGYTFGSGTRLTVV.

This chain connects TRBV19 to TRBJ1-6; tentative D call: TRBD1 (6 bases). The V gene lost 3 bases and the J gene lost 8 bases, with 14 bases spanning the gap. Germline values: CDR1 LNHDA, CDR2 SQIVND (reference sequence). This CDR3 is built from 15 residues. As DNA, the CDR3 is TGTGCCAGTAGTATTGGGGGAAAGGGGGATTCACCCCTCCACTTT. Translating gives CASSIGGKGDSPLHF.

The rearrangement joins TRBV19 to TRBJ1-2; 7 positions agree with TRBD1. Germline assignment: CDR1 LNHDA and CDR2 SQIVND (reference sequence). The CDR3 loop spans 14 amino acids. Germline trimming cut 5 bases from V and 2 bases from J; bases unmatched to any gene: 5. The CDR3 loop reads CASSSQDRNYGYTF. The CDR3 DNA follows: TGTGCCAGTAGTTCCCAGGACAGGAACTATGGCTACACCTTC. The entire variable domain, with the rest obtained from reference TRBV19 and TRBJ1-2, is as follows: DGGITQSPKYLFRKEGQNVTLSCEQNLNHDAMYWYRQDPGQGLRLIYYSQIVNDFQKGDIAEGYSVSREKKESFPLTVTSAQKNPTAFYLCASSSQDRNYGYTFGSGTRLTVV.

This sequence joins TRBV3-1 (or the pseudogene TRBV3-2) and TRBJ1-1, with no clear D. CDR3 length: 12 residues. Germline V gives CDR1 LGHDT, CDR2 YNNKEL (reference sequence). V was pared by 4 bases and J by 5 bases, with 8 bases between. CDR3 DNA: TGTGCCAGCAGCCCTGGAGAGACTGAAGCTTTCTTT. Amino acids: CASSPGETEAFF.

The chain links TRBV19 to TRBJ2-1; 9 bases line up with TRBD2. The junction had 12 bases not matched to a gene; V was cut back by 5 bases and J by 7 bases. This CDR3 is built from 16 residues. Looked up from germline, CDR1 is LNHDA and CDR2 is SQIVND (reference sequence). The CDR3 is CASSLTTSGRINEQFF. The CDR3 coding sequence is TGTGCCAGTAGTCTCACGACTAGCGGACGGATAAATGAGCAGTTCTTC.

This clone was picked up one time. The CDR3 sequence: CASSSRGVETQYF. DNA of the CDR3: TGTGCCAGCAGTTCCAGGGGCGTGGAGACCCAGTACTTC. This sequence joins TRBV27 and TRBJ2-5; tentative D call: TRBD1 (6 bases). Trimming cost V 4 bases and J 5 bases, with 11 bases left between them. This CDR3 contains 13 residues. The germline V gene encodes CDR1 MNHEY and CDR2 SMNVEV (reference sequence).

The chain uses TRBV28 and TRBJ1-1; 9 bases fit TRBD1. The CDR3 totals 14 residues. V trimming: 7 bases; J trimming: 4 bases; junction bases outside the gene matches: 7. Looked up from germline, CDR1 is MDHEN and CDR2 is SYDVKM. The CDR3 region is CASILGGQGTEAFF. CDR3 nucleotide sequence: TGTGCCAGCATCTTGGGGGGACAGGGCACTGAAGCTTTCTTT.

CDR3 DNA: TGTGCCAGCAGCGTAGATTTGGTCGCGGGAGGGCTGGACATTCAGTACTTC. This gives the protein CASSVDLVAGGLDIQYF. The rearrangement uses TRBV9 and TRBJ2-4; 9 nucleotides align to TRBD2. The CDR3 length is 17 residues. V trimming: 0 bases; J trimming: 8 bases; junction bases outside the gene matches: 12. Germline-derived CDR1 and CDR2 are SGDLS and YYNGEE.

The chain is built from TRBV7-8 and TRBJ2-7, with D unresolved. Trimming removed 0 bases from V and 2 bases from J, with 5 bases in between. Germline assignment: CDR1 SGHVS and CDR2 FQNEAQ. The CDR3 spans 13 residues. DNA of the CDR3: TGTGCCAGCAGCTTAGCCAGTACCTACGAGCAGTACTTC. Amino acids: CASSLASTYEQYF.

The J gene is TRBJ2-7, the V gene TRBV7-2; tentative D call: TRBD2 (6 bases). From germline, CDR1 is SGHTA and CDR2 FQGNSA. CDR3 length: 18 amino acids. V was pared by 7 bases and J by 0 bases, with 25 bases between. The chain's CDR3 is CASNSGAASGVFSYEQYF. DNA for the CDR3: TGTGCCAGCAATTCTGGGGCGGCCTCGGGGGTTTTCTCCTACGAGCAGTACTTC.

The V call is TRBV4-3, the J call TRBJ1-5, with TRBD1 matching 9 bases. Trimming at V came to 1 base and at J to 7 bases, leaving 5 bases not matched to a gene. Germline-derived CDR1 and CDR2 are LGHNA and YSLEER. The CDR3 spans 15 residues. CDR3 residues: CASSQGTGVGQPQHF. CDR3 DNA sequence: TGCGCCAGCAGCCAAGGGACAGGGGTGGGACAGCCCCAGCATTTT.

The V and J genes are TRBV5-1 and TRBJ2-5; no definite D call. Germline CDR1 is SGHRS and CDR2 is YFSETQ. CDR3 length: 14 residues. Trimming took off 4 bases at V and 1 base at J, with 11 bases between the two ends. The DNA of the CDR3 is TGCGCCAGCAGCGAGCCGGGTCCCCAAGAGACCCAGTACTTC. Its translation: CASSEPGPQETQYF.

The genes are TRBV7-2 and TRBJ2-7, with a possible D match to TRBD2 (6 bases). The CDR3 has 15 residues. Trimming took off 4 bases at V and 0 bases at J, with 13 bases between the two ends. The V gene's germline CDR1 is SGHTA and CDR2 FQGNSA. The CDR3 reads CASSWGGFGSYEQYF. The CDR3 DNA reads TGTGCCAGCAGCTGGGGAGGATTCGGCTCCTACGAGCAGTACTTC.

As DNA, the CDR3 is TGTGCCAGCAGCCCCGACGGGAGTAATCAGCCCCAGCATTTT. This encodes CASSPDGSNQPQHF. The V call is TRBV7-9, the J call TRBJ1-5; D remains ambiguous. There are 14 residues in the CDR3. The ends were cut back, 5 bases at V and 4 bases at J, with 12 bases in the middle. Looked up from germline, CDR1 is SEHNR and CDR2 is FQNEAQ (reference sequence).

This rearrangement joins TRBV9 to TRBJ2-5; D remains unclear. The CDR3 is 14 amino acids. V was cut by 4 bases and J by 5 bases, with 15 bases left in between. CDR1 and CDR2 (germline): SGDLS, YYNGEE. In DNA form, the CDR3 reads TGTGCCAGCAGCCCCAATCCGGCGGTCGAGACCCAGTACTTC. Amino acids: CASSPNPAVETQYF.

V and J are TRBV4-1 and TRBJ1-2; no clear D gene. CDR1 is MGHRA and CDR2 is YSYEKL in the germline V gene. Trimming left V 3 bases short and J 2 bases short, with 16 bases between. The CDR3 sequence is 16 residues long. In DNA form, the CDR3 reads TGCGCCAGCAGCCACCCGGCCGGGGTTGTGAACTATGGCTACACCTTC. It codes for CASSHPAGVVNYGYTF.

This chain connects TRBV6-2 or TRBV6-3 to TRBJ2-1; D call uncertain. CDR3 length: 15 amino acids. Trimming left V 6 bases short and J 2 bases short, with 14 bases between. Germline lookup yields CDR1 MNHEY and CDR2 SVGEGT. The CDR3 spells CASSPPLVTYNEQFF. For the CDR3, the DNA is TGTGCCAGCAGCCCCCCTCTAGTTACCTACAATGAGCAGTTCTTC.

This chain connects TRBV9 to TRBJ2-5; TRBD1 agrees at 7 bases. The V segment lost 4 bases and the J segment 5 bases; nucleotides outside the gene matches: 11. Germline V gene data show CDR1 as SGDLS and CDR2 as YYNGEE. CDR3 length: 15 residues. Written as DNA, the CDR3 is TGTGCCAGCAGCTATGGGGACAGACCTGGGGAGACCCAGTACTTC. Translating gives CASSYGDRPGETQYF. Full variable domain (outside the CDR3, taken from reference TRBV9 and TRBJ2-5): DSGVTQTPKHLITATGQRVTLRCSPRSGDLSVYWYQQSLDQGLQFLIQYYNGEERAKGNILERFSAQQFPDLHSELNLSSLELGDSALYFCASSYGDRPGETQYFGPGTRLLVL.

The V gene is TRBV6-2 or TRBV6-3, the J gene TRBJ1-2; 9 nucleotides line up with TRBD1. This CDR3 is built from 14 residues. The junction had 3 bases not matched to a gene; V was cut back by 5 bases and J by 2 bases. In germline, CDR1 is MNHEY, CDR2 SVGEGT. Here the CDR3 reads CASSPTGGNYGYTF. The CDR3 DNA sequence: TGTGCCAGCAGTCCAACAGGGGGCAACTATGGCTACACCTTC.

This clone was recorded once. The chain carries TRBV3-1 (or the pseudogene TRBV3-2) and TRBJ2-7; 7 nucleotides agree with TRBD2. This CDR3 has 15 amino acids. The germline CDR1 and CDR2 sequences are LGHDT and YNNKEL (reference sequence). Losses at the gene ends were 3 bases for V and 2 bases for J; bases not matched to a gene: 7. DNA of the CDR3: TGTGCCAGCAGCCAGGGGGGAGGGGAGACCTACGAGCAGTACTTC. This codes for CASSQGGGETYEQYF.

The chain carries TRBV19 and TRBJ1-5; D not resolved. In germline, CDR1 is LNHDA, CDR2 SQIVND (reference sequence). V lost 6 bases and J 4 bases, leaving 16 bases between the germline ends. This CDR3 comprises 15 residues. The CDR3 coding sequence is TGTGCCAGTAGCCCAGGCGGGAGGACTAATCAGCCCCAGCATTTT. Protein: CASSPGGRTNQPQHF.

The chain is built from TRBV18 and TRBJ1-1; D gene uncertain. From germline, CDR1 is KGHSH and CDR2 LQKENI. V shed 6 bases and J shed 3 bases, with 11 bases lying between them. The CDR3 is made up of 13 amino acids. CDR3 nucleotides: TGTGCCAGCTCGGTTAACGGGGACACTGAAGCTTTCTTT. It is translated as CASSVNGDTEAFF.

The chain is built from TRBV11-3 and TRBJ2-1; TRBD2 matches at 9 bases. This CDR3 region has 15 residues. The germline V gene encodes CDR1 SGHNT and CDR2 YENEEA. V dropped 5 bases and J dropped 6; count of bases not matched to a gene: 8. Here the CDR3 DNA reads TGTGCCAGCAGCCCTCCGGGACTAGCTAGCAATGAGCAGTTCTTC. Amino acids: CASSPPGLASNEQFF.

The chain combines TRBV7-3 with TRBJ2-2; 7 nucleotides line up with TRBD2. The CDR3 is 17 residues long. Germline V gene lookup returns CDR1 SGHTA and CDR2 FQGTGA. Trimming took 6 bases from V and 5 from J; bases not matched to a gene: 15. The CDR3 spells CASSPRGGEWGTGELFF. As DNA, the CDR3 is TGTGCCAGCAGTCCCCGCGGGGGAGAGTGGGGAACCGGGGAGCTGTTTTTT.

This sequence joins TRBV3-1 (or the pseudogene TRBV3-2) and TRBJ1-2; tentatively, D is TRBD1 (6 bases). The ends were cut back, 4 bases at V and 4 bases at J, with 16 bases in the middle. Looked up from germline, CDR1 is LGHDT and CDR2 is YNNKEL (reference sequence). This CDR3 has 15 residues. CDR3 sequence: CASSPSSQGIYGYTF. The CDR3 DNA sequence: TGTGCCAGCAGCCCGTCTTCGCAGGGGATCTATGGCTACACCTTC.

The chain carries TRBV9 and TRBJ2-2; 7 positions match TRBD1. With V trimmed by 4 bases and J by 0 bases, 6 bases remained unmatched. The CDR3 contains 16 residues. Germline lookup yields CDR1 SGDLS and CDR2 YYNGEE. CDR3 nucleotides: TGTGCCAGCAGCTTGAGGACAGGCGCGAACACCGGGGAGCTGTTTTTT. The encoded protein is CASSLRTGANTGELFF.